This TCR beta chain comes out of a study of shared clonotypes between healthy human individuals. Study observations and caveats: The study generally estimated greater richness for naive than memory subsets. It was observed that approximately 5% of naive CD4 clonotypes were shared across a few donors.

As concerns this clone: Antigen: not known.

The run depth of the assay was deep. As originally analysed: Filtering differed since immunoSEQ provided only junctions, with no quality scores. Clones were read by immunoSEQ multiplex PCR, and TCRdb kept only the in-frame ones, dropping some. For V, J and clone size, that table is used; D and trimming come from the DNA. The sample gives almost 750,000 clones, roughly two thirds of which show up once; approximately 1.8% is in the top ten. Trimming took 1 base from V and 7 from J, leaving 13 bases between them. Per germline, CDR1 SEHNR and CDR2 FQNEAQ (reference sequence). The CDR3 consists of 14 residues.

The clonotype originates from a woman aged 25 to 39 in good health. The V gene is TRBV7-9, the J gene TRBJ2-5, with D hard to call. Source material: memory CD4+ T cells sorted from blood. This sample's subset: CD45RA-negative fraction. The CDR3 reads CASSLEGSSGTQYF. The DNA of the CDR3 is TGTGCCAGCAGCTTAGAGGGATCCTCGGGGACCCAGTACTTC.